Below, 29 T cell receptor beta chains from the same sample are listed, as sequenced in a study of siplizumab effects on memory and regulatory T cells. Sequenced by immunoSEQ multiplex PCR; TCRdb stores in-frame clones only, minus some. The sample has approximately 94,000 clones, 95% to 97% seen once. Sample: naive CD4+ T cells sorted from blood. Every receptor here comes from a human donor in good health.

This rearrangement joins TRBV2 to TRBJ2-3; TRBD1 is a possible D gene (5 bases). Germline CDR1 and CDR2: SNHLY and FYNNEI. The CDR3 consists of 14 residues. Trimming took 5 bases from V and 1 from J, leaving 10 bases between them. For the CDR3, the DNA is TGTGCCAGCAGTAAAATGACAGGCACAGATACGCAGTATTTT. Its protein is CASSKMTGTDTQYF.

J is TRBJ1-2 and V is TRBV16; D gene ambiguous. The germline CDR1 and CDR2 sequences are KGHSY and FQNENV. The germline V and J ends were trimmed by 2 bases and 3 bases, with 16 bases remaining between them. The CDR3 spans 16 residues. The CDR3 loop is CASSQTEFWTDYGYTF. The CDR3 DNA follows: TGTGCCAGCAGCCAAACGGAGTTCTGGACCGACTATGGCTACACCTTC.

J is TRBJ1-1 and V is TRBV15, with TRBD1 as a possible D gene (5 bases). Trimming took off 4 bases at V and 1 base at J, with 13 bases between the two ends. Germline-derived CDR1 and CDR2 are LNHNV and YYDKDF (reference sequence). This CDR3 spans 15 amino acids. CDR3 sequence: CATSTFGGGNTEAFF. The CDR3 nucleotides are TGTGCCACCAGCACATTCGGGGGAGGGAACACTGAAGCTTTCTTT.

V gene TRBV2 combines with J gene TRBJ2-7; no definite D call. Germline V gene sequence: CDR1 SNHLY, CDR2 FYNNEI. The CDR3 sequence is 14 residues long. Trimming pared 1 base from V and 7 bases from J, leaving 14 bases between. CDR3 protein: CASSEGLALGEQYF. The CDR3 region has the DNA TGTGCCAGCAGTGAAGGGTTAGCCCTTGGGGAGCAGTACTTC.

This chain connects TRBV6-6 to TRBJ1-6; no reliable D call. Germline CDR1 is MNHNY and CDR2 is SVGAGI (reference sequence). The CDR3 extends over 14 amino acids. Deletions cut 2 bases from V and 7 bases from J, with 9 bases between. CDR3 in amino acids: CASSYRQINSPLHF. The CDR3 DNA follows: TGTGCCAGCAGTTACCGTCAGATCAATTCACCCCTCCACTTT.

The chain has TRBV28 and TRBJ2-5; D is unresolved. The germline gives CDR1 MDHEN, CDR2 SYDVKM. There are 10 residues in the CDR3. V lost 6 bases and J 2 bases, leaving 1 base between the germline ends. In DNA form, the CDR3 reads TGTGCCAGCAGACAAGAGACCCAGTACTTC. Protein: CASRQETQYF.

This rearrangement joins TRBV6-5 to TRBJ2-3; D gene ambiguous. V lost 0 bases to trimming and J lost 2 bases, with 12 bases between them. CDR1 is MNHEY and CDR2 is SVGAGI in the germline V gene. The CDR3 covers 16 residues. The CDR3 sequence is CASSYSGTAATDTQYF. The CDR3 DNA sequence: TGTGCCAGCAGTTACTCGGGCACAGCCGCCACAGATACGCAGTATTTT.

V gene TRBV4-3 combines with J gene TRBJ1-6, with D unresolved. CDR3 length equals 15 residues. Germline V gene lookup returns CDR1 LGHNA and CDR2 YSLEER. V was pared by 0 bases and J by 5 bases, with 8 bases between. CDR3: CASSQEPQNNSPLHF. The CDR3, as DNA: TGCGCCAGCAGCCAAGAGCCCCAAAATAATTCACCCCTCCACTTT.

V gene TRBV27 combines with J gene TRBJ1-3, with 11 bases fitting TRBD1. The germline V gene has CDR1 MNHEY and CDR2 SMNVEV (reference sequence). This CDR3 spans 20 amino acids. V lost 6 bases, J lost 3 bases, and 19 bases stayed unmatched. DNA of the CDR3: TGTGCCAGCAGAACGGGAAGGGCCGGGACAGGGGGTAAAAGTGGAAACACCATATATTTT. Its protein product is CASRTGRAGTGGKSGNTIYF.

A single count supports this clone. V is TRBV29-1 and J is TRBJ2-2, with D possibly being TRBD1 or TRBD2 (5 bases each). The V and J ends lost 5 bases and 4 bases respectively, with 11 bases between them. The germline gives CDR1 SQVTM, CDR2 ANQGSEA. The CDR3 covers 13 residues. CDR3 in DNA: TGCAGCGTTTGGGGGTTACGCACCGGGGAGCTGTTTTTT. Its translation is CSVWGLRTGELFF.

The J gene is TRBJ1-4, the V gene TRBV2, with D perhaps TRBD1 (6 bases). V was trimmed by 10 bases and J by 7 bases, leaving 10 bases between them. Germline CDR1 is SNHLY and CDR2 is FYNNEI. The CDR3 extends over 11 amino acids. The CDR3 nucleotides read TGTGCCACTACAGGGTTTGAAAAACTGTTTTTT. Residues: CATTGFEKLFF.

This chain joins TRBV6-5 and TRBJ2-6; D is ambiguous. Trimming removed 10 bases from V and 0 bases from J, with 10 bases in between. The CDR3 is made up of 14 amino acids. Germline V gives CDR1 MNHEY, CDR2 SVGAGI. The CDR3: CATDSHSGANVLTF. The CDR3, as DNA: TGTGCCACCGATAGTCACTCTGGGGCCAACGTCCTGACTTTC.

This chain's CDR3 is CASYLEGTEAFF. CDR3 sequence (DNA): TGTGCCAGCTATCTGGAGGGCACTGAAGCTTTCTTT. This chain links TRBV6-6 with TRBJ1-1; D not resolved. The length of the CDR3 is 12 residues. Looked up from germline, CDR1 is MNHNY and CDR2 is SVGAGI (reference sequence). Trimming removed 8 bases from V and 4 bases from J, with 11 bases in between.

The chain uses TRBV2 and TRBJ1-3; D is undetermined. The CDR3 extends over 15 amino acids. Germline CDR1 and CDR2: SNHLY and FYNNEI. V was clipped by 7 bases and J by 4 bases, with 17 bases between them. As DNA, the CDR3 is TGTGCCAGCATGCGGGCAGAAACCCTGGGAAACACCATATATTTT. Residues: CASMRAETLGNTIYF.

This clone was found a few times. The V and J genes are TRBV7-9 and TRBJ1-6, with no clear D. The V and J ends lost 5 bases and 7 bases respectively, with 15 bases between them. The CDR3 covers 15 residues. Germline V CDR1 and CDR2: SEHNR, FQNEAQ (reference sequence). DNA of the CDR3: TGTGCCAGCAGCCCTGACGCGACGGGGAATTCACCCCTCCACTTT. Its translation: CASSPDATGNSPLHF.

The chain employs TRBV5-1 and TRBJ2-3; 9 nucleotides line up with TRBD2. The CDR3 is made up of 14 amino acids. Trimming at V came to 6 bases and at J to 4 bases, leaving 6 bases not matched to a gene. Germline-derived CDR1 and CDR2 are SGHRS and YFSETQ. The CDR3 loop reads CASNQRGEADTQYF. The CDR3 DNA reads TGCGCCAGCAATCAGCGGGGGGAGGCAGATACGCAGTATTTT. Full variable domain (rest looked up from reference TRBV5-1 and TRBJ2-3): KAGVTQTPRYLIKTRGQQVTLSCSPISGHRSVSWYQQTPGQGLQFLFEYFSETQRNKGNFPGRFSGRQFSNSRSEMNVSTLELGDSALYLCASNQRGEADTQYFGPGTRLTVL.

The chain couples TRBV5-1 to TRBJ2-1; the match to TRBD2 covers 7 bases. J lost 6 bases, V lost 0 bases, and 9 bases had no gene match. The germline gives CDR1 SGHRS, CDR2 YFSETQ. The CDR3 sequence is 16 residues long. CDR3 sequence (DNA): TGCGCCAGCAGCTTGGCTCGGGGAGGGGCCATCAATGAGCAGTTCTTC. As protein: CASSLARGGAINEQFF.

In its sample, this clone was seen once. The V gene is TRBV13, the J gene TRBJ1-3, with D perhaps TRBD1 (5 bases). The CDR3 has 16 residues. V shed 5 bases and J shed 0 bases, with 14 bases lying between them. Germline V lookup: CDR1 PRHDT, CDR2 FYEKMQ (reference sequence). The CDR3 loop reads CASSRGQETSGNTIYF. The CDR3 coding sequence is TGTGCCAGCAGCCGGGGCCAGGAAACCTCTGGAAACACCATATATTTT.

This sequence joins TRBV10-3 and TRBJ1-5; D is ambiguous. With 0 bases removed from V and 0 bases from J, the gap between germline ends came to 15 bases. This CDR3 is built from 18 residues. From germline, CDR1 is ENHRY and CDR2 SYGVKD. CDR3 loop: CAISESTGSGYSNQPQHF. CDR3 bases: TGTGCCATCAGTGAGTCGACCGGGTCGGGGTATAGCAATCAGCCCCAGCATTTT.

This clone was seen more than once but under ten times. This chain joins TRBV7-9 and TRBJ2-2, with a weak D call TRBD1 (6 bases). CDR1 is SEHNR and CDR2 is FQNEAQ in the germline V gene (reference sequence). Trimming took off 9 bases at V and 2 bases at J, with 13 bases between the two ends. This CDR3 contains 14 residues. The chain's CDR3 is CARETGSNTGELFF. DNA of the CDR3: TGTGCCAGGGAGACAGGATCCAACACCGGGGAGCTGTTTTTT.

This chain joins TRBV2 and TRBJ2-7; tentatively, D is TRBD1 or TRBD2 (5 bases each). The germline CDR1 and CDR2 sequences are SNHLY and FYNNEI. V lost 6 bases and J lost 6, with 12 bases in between. This CDR3 comprises 12 residues. The CDR3 DNA reads TGTGCCAGCAGGGGTGCCGGGGCCGAGCAGTACTTC. Its protein is CASRGAGAEQYF. Full variable domain (outside the CDR3, taken from reference TRBV2 and TRBJ2-7): EPEVTQTPSHQVTQMGQEVILRCVPISNHLYFYWYRQILGQKVEFLVSFYNNEISEKSEIFDDQFSVERPDGSNFTLKIRSTKLEDSAMYFCASRGAGAEQYFGPGTRLTVT.

V and J are TRBV4-3 and TRBJ2-7; perhaps D is TRBD1 or TRBD2 (5 bases each). V was cut by 0 bases and J by 2 bases, with 11 bases left in between. This CDR3 region has 15 residues. Germline CDR1 LGHNA, CDR2 YSLEER. The CDR3 region has the DNA TGCGCCAGCAGCCAAGATTCGAGGGGTACCTACGAGCAGTACTTC. Its protein product is CASSQDSRGTYEQYF.

The chain employs TRBV18 and TRBJ2-6; possibly TRBD2 for D (6 bases). Per germline, CDR1 KGHSH and CDR2 LQKENI. The CDR3 is 19 residues long. The V end was cut by 0 bases, the J end by 3 bases, with 18 bases between. The CDR3 loop is CASSPPWTFPGGGANVLTF. DNA for the CDR3: TGTGCCAGCTCACCACCCTGGACTTTCCCCGGGGGTGGGGCCAACGTCCTGACTTTC.

The rearrangement uses TRBV12-5 and TRBJ1-5, with no clear D. Trimming took off 1 base at V and 4 bases at J, with 2 bases between the two ends. The CDR3 loop spans 12 amino acids. Germline CDR1 is LGHNT and CDR2 is FRNRAP. CDR3 sequence: CASGLENQPQHF. The CDR3 nucleotides are TGTGCTAGTGGTTTGGAAAATCAGCCCCAGCATTTT.

The chain recombines TRBV29-1 with TRBJ2-1, with TRBD1 matching over 9 bases. The junction had 7 bases not matched to a gene; V was cut back by 5 bases and J by 5 bases. CDR3 size: 14 residues. Looked up from germline, CDR1 is SQVTM and CDR2 is ANQGSEA. The CDR3 region is CSVPPGQGDNEQFF. The CDR3 bases are TGCAGCGTTCCCCCGGGACAGGGTGACAATGAGCAGTTCTTC.

The chain has TRBV6-1 and TRBJ1-5, with D hard to call. Trimming shortened V by 1 base and J by 0 bases, and 10 bases separated the two germline ends. CDR1 is MNHNS, CDR2 SASEGT, per germline. The CDR3 contains 16 residues. CDR3 sequence reads: CASSEVGVFSNQPQHF. As DNA, the CDR3 is TGTGCCAGCAGTGAAGTTGGGGTGTTTAGCAATCAGCCCCAGCATTTT.

This chain connects TRBV28 to TRBJ2-4; D perhaps matches TRBD2 (6 bases). The CDR3 length is 15 residues. V was cut by 3 bases and J by 0 bases, with 9 bases left in between. CDR1 is MDHEN, CDR2 SYDVKM, per germline. The DNA of the CDR3 is TGTGCCAGCAGTTTCCAGGGACTAGCCAAAAACATTCAGTACTTC. This gives the protein CASSFQGLAKNIQYF.

This sequence joins TRBV28 and TRBJ2-1, with D tentatively TRBD1 or TRBD2 (5 bases each). V was shortened by 5 bases and J by 4 bases, with 15 bases between the two germline ends. The CDR3 spans 15 residues. Germline loops: CDR1 MDHEN, CDR2 SYDVKM. Written as DNA, the CDR3 is TGTGCCAGCAGTGCGCGGTTGGGACCTTACAATGAGCAGTTCTTC. It translates to CASSARLGPYNEQFF.

The chain couples TRBV30 to TRBJ2-2, with 8 bases fitting TRBD1. Unmatched junction bases numbered 7, after V lost 0 bases and J lost 7 bases. The CDR3 loop spans 15 amino acids. Germline V CDR1 and CDR2: GTSNPN, SVGIG (reference sequence). In DNA, the CDR3 is TGTGCCTGGAGTGTACGACAGGGGAGAGGCGGGGAGCTGTTTTTT. Its protein product is CAWSVRQGRGGELFF.